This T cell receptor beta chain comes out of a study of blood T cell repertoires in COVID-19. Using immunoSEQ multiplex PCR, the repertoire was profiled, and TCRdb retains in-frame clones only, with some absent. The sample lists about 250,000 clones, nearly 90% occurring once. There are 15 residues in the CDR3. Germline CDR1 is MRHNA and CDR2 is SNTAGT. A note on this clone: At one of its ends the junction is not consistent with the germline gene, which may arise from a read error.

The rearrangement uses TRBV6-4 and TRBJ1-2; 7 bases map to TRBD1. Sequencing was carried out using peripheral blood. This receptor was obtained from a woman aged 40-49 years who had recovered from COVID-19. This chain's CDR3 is CASSDFLQGLLFVAF. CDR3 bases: TGTGCCAGCAGTGACTTCCTACAGGGGCTCCTCTTTGTCGCCTTC.